This entry concerns a single TCR beta chain. Its specificity is unknown. The sample belongs to a study of cytomegalovirus exposure and HLA in healthy donors. Produced via immunoSEQ multiplex PCR; TCRdb's table is partial and in-frame only. The sample shows 150,000 to 200,000 clones, around 82% of them seen only once. Trimming shortened V by 6 bases and J by 5 bases, and 14 bases separated the two germline ends. Germline CDR1 reads SQVTM; CDR2 reads ANQGSEA. There are 13 residues in the CDR3. Study-level results: Three chains tied to CMV proved CMV antigen-specific in vitro. It was 150 to 200 TCR beta chains that were listed as cytomegalovirus-associated.

Sequencing was performed on PBMCs. V and J are TRBV29-1 and TRBJ1-5, with D possibly being TRBD1 (6 bases). The TCR comes from a man younger than 40 in good health and CMV-seropositive. CDR3 in DNA: TGCAGCGTCGAGACAGGTCGGGATCAGCCCCAGCATTTT. It translates to CSVETGRDQPQHF.